Sequencing of this T cell receptor (beta chain) was carried out in a study of T cell responses to AZD1222 COVID-19 vaccine. Trimming shortened V by 1 base and J by 4 bases, and 11 bases separated the two germline ends. The CDR3 is 15 residues long. Germline values: CDR1 LNHDA, CDR2 SQIVND (reference sequence). Assay: immunoSEQ multiplex PCR; the TCRdb copy retains only in-frame clones and omits some. This sample has roughly 80,000 clones, with around four fifths found just once. Whole-study findings and limits: Reportedly, nearly half the spike-specific TCRs target unmutated variant regions. Donors were chiefly white British, with a greater number of females, and clonal diversity was perhaps underestimated.

Notes on this clone: The target antigen is unknown.

The receptor was isolated from an adult in good health. The chain combines TRBV19 with TRBJ1-3; D not resolved. The sequencing here drew on peripheral blood, taken on day 0 of AZD1222 vaccination. The CDR3 loop reads CASSIVRPGGNTIYF. CDR3 DNA sequence: TGTGCCAGTAGTATAGTTCGGCCGGGGGGAAACACCATATATTTT.